A selection of T cell receptor beta chains follows, all from one sample in a study of OX40 agonist ivuxolimab in advanced cancers. The protocol was immunoSEQ multiplex PCR, while the TCRdb copy is restricted to in-frame clones and leaves out a portion. The sample contains approximately 90,000 clones, around 90% of which appear only once. Specimen: CD4+ or CD8+ T cells sorted from blood, collected in a trial of the OX40 agonist ivuxolimab. The receptors stem from an adult with an advanced solid tumor such as melanoma, head and neck, liver or kidney cancer. The CDR3 runs from the conserved cysteine through the conserved F or W. Size values are once, few and many counts, or a class for expanded clones, and some rows have none.

NA	TRBV28	TRBJ2-1	11	CASSFYNEQFF
NA	TRBV7-9	TRBJ2-3	16	CASSLYLTSRADTQYF
NA	TRBV6-5	TRBJ2-7	14	CASSYLADSYEQYF
NA	TRBV30	TRBJ2-2	14	CASDKGQRTGELFF
NA	TRBV30	TRBJ1-4	13	CAWSATGTGRLFF
NA	TRBV6-5	TRBJ2-7	14	CASSYGGAAYEQYF
NA	TRBV19	TRBJ2-7	13	CASSIADRAVQYF
NA	TRBV5-4	TRBJ1-3	15	CASSLAGPSGNTIYF
NA	TRBV5-1	TRBJ1-2	17	CASSLWTGGSIDYGYTF
NA	TRBV7-9	TRBJ2-7	15	CASSLPRQGANEQYF
NA	TRBV5-6	TRBJ2-7	16	CASSLVNRVGTYEQYF
NA	TRBV5-1	TRBJ2-7	14	CASSRDGQGYEQYF
NA	TRBV18	TRBJ2-7	14	CASSPPVGFPEQYF
NA	TRBV19	TRBJ2-1	15	CASRGPGGPYNEQFF
NA	TRBV4-1	TRBJ2-1	17	CASSLGGETITYNEQFF
NA	TRBV5-6	TRBJ2-3	17	CASYRTGLAASTDTQYF
once	TRBV11-2	TRBJ2-4	16	CASSSDEGAIGNIQYF